These T cell receptor beta chains were read from a single sample in a study of beta chain features in type 1 diabetes. Libraries were prepared by immunoSEQ multiplex PCR; TCRdb keeps only in-frame clonotypes and omits some of them. This sample yields approximately 14,000 clones, of which approximately 60% are seen a single time; about 0.5% belongs to the top ten. The sample consisted of stem cell memory CD4+ T cells from blood. The receptors derive from a woman aged 18-29 years with type 1 diabetes. Each CDR3 is given with its conserved first and last residue. A D gene is named only where the DNA matches it firmly. For some rows the clone size is stated as once, few or many, or as a class when expanded; others skip it.

J gene | D gene | V gene | clone size | CDR3 DNA | CDR3 protein
TRBJ1-2 | TRBD1 | TRBV6-1 | . | TGTGCCAGCAGTGCGGACAGGGTGACTCGGCGCTACACCTTC | CASSADRVTRRYTF
TRBJ2-2 | . | TRBV5-1 | . | TGCGCCAGCAGCGGTGGGGGCGAGCTGTTTTTT | CASSGGGELFF
TRBJ2-1 | . | TRBV29-1 | few | TGCAGCGTTGTTTCTAGTGGGCGGGGCAATGAGCAGTTCTTC | CSVVSSGRGNEQFF
TRBJ2-3 | . | TRBV5-6 | . | TGTGCCAGCAGCTTGTCGGGAGCCACAGATACGCAGTATTTT | CASSLSGATDTQYF
TRBJ2-2 | TRBD2 | TRBV2 | . | TGTGCCAGCAGAGAGACTAGCGGGAGCACCGGGGAGCTGTTTTTT | CASRETSGSTGELFF
TRBJ2-2 | . | TRBV21-1 | few | TGTGCCAGCAGCATCCTCCGGGACAGACGGACCGGGGAGCTGTTTTTT | CASSILRDRRTGELFF
TRBJ1-1 | . | TRBV25-1 | . | TGTGCCAGCAGTGGGAGGGAGTCTGAAGCTGAAGCTTTCTTT | CASSGRESEAEAFF
TRBJ2-2 | . | TRBV25-1 | . | TGTGCCAGCAGTGAACGAGCGCTCACCGGGGAGCTGTTTTTT | CASSERALTGELFF
TRBJ2-7 | TRBD2 | TRBV7-2 | . | TGTGCCAGCAGCTCGACTAGCGGGGTTGGAGAGCAGTACTTC | CASSSTSGVGEQYF
TRBJ2-6 | TRBD1 | TRBV6-1 | . | TGTGCCAGCAGTGGAGTGCAAAACAGGGGGGCCTCTGGGGCCAACGTCCTGACTTTC | CASSGVQNRGASGANVLTF
TRBJ2-7 | . | TRBV4-3 | . | TGCGCCAGCAGCCAAGATCTAGTCAGGGGGGCCTACGAGCAGTACTTC | CASSQDLVRGAYEQYF
TRBJ1-1 | . | TRBV5-1 | . | TGCGCCAGCAGAGGACATCTGAACACTGAAGCTTTCTTT | CASRGHLNTEAFF
TRBJ1-6 | . | TRBV25-1 | . | TGTGCCAGCAGTGGGGACTATTCACCCCTCCACTTT | CASSGDYSPLHF
TRBJ2-7 | . | TRBV28 | . | TGTGCCAGCAGTCCCCCACCCTCCTACGAGCAGTACTTC | CASSPPPSYEQYF
TRBJ2-1 | TRBD1 | TRBV28 | few | TGTGCCAGCAGCCGGGACAGGGGAGCCTACAATGAGCAGTTCTTC | CASSRDRGAYNEQFF
TRBJ1-5 | . | TRBV9 | . | TGTGCCAGCAGCCCAAACGAGCGTTGGAATCAGCCCCAGCATTTT | CASSPNERWNQPQHF
TRBJ2-7 | TRBD1 | TRBV7-9 | . | TGTGCCAGCAGCCGGACAGGGGAAGCCTACGAGCAGTACTTC | CASSRTGEAYEQYF
TRBJ1-2 | TRBD1 | TRBV15 | once | TGTGCCACCAGCAGAGATTGGGACAGAACTGACTATGGCTACACCTTC | CATSRDWDRTDYGYTF
TRBJ1-5 | . | TRBV28 | . | TGTGCCAGCAGTTTAGAGACAGCTAGCAATCAGCCCCAGCATTTT | CASSLETASNQPQHF
TRBJ1-2 | TRBD1 | TRBV27 | . | TGTGCCAGCAGTTCGATACAGGGGAACTATGGCTACACCTTC | CASSSIQGNYGYTF
TRBJ2-1 | . | TRBV18 | few | TGTGCCAGCTCACCTCGACTGGACTACAATGAGCAGTTCTTC | CASSPRLDYNEQFF
TRBJ1-5 | TRBD1 | TRBV5-1 | . | TGCGCCAGCAGCTTAGGGGACAGGAATCAGCCCCAGCATTTT | CASSLGDRNQPQHF
TRBJ2-7 | TRBD1 | TRBV7-2 | . | TGTGCCAGCAGCTTTCGGGACAGCTCCTACGAGCAGTACTTC | CASSFRDSSYEQYF
TRBJ2-7 | TRBD1 | TRBV7-2 | . | TGTGCCAGCAGCTTAGCGTGGACAGGGGGCGCGCACGAGCAGTACTTC | CASSLAWTGGAHEQYF